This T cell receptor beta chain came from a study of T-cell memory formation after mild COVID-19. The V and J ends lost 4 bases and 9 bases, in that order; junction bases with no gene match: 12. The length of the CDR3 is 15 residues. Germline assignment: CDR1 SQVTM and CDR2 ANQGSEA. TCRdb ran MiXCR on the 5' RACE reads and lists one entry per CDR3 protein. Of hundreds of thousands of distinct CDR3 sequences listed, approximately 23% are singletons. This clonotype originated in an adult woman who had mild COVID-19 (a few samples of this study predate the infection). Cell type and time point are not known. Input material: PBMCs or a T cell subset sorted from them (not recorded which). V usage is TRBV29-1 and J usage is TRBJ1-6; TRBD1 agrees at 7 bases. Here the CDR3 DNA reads TGCAGCGTTGGGGAAACAGGGGCCGAAGGTTCACCCCTCCACTTT. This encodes CSVGETGAEGSPLHF.